This TCR beta chain was documented in a study of blood T cell repertoires in COVID-19. Overall study: The United States, Italy and Spain provided the acute and convalescent COVID-19 samples.

Authors' analysis steps: The authors estimated nucleated cell counts from reference gene primer amplification. Using immunoSEQ multiplex PCR, the repertoire was profiled, and TCRdb retains in-frame clones only, with some absent. That table supplies the V and J calls and clone size; D and trimming were determined from the DNA. This sample carries approximately 120,000 clones, roughly four fifths of them seen once, and the ten largest clones take approximately 5.7%. The CDR3 is 13 amino acids. With 7 bases clipped from V and 7 bases from J, the junction kept 7 bases outside the gene matches. Germline CDR1 SNHLY, CDR2 FYNNEI.

Sequenced input: peripheral blood. The TCR sequence derives from a man between 60 and 75 years old with acute or convalescent COVID-19. The chain recombines TRBV2 with TRBJ1-5, with 7 positions matching TRBD1. CDR3 DNA: TGTGCCAGCACCTTAGACAGGGAACAGCCCCAGCATTTT. Residues: CASTLDREQPQHF.